This TCR beta chain appears in the sequencing data of a study of T cells in Graves' hyperthyroidism and ophthalmopathy. V was trimmed by 2 bases and J by 4 bases, leaving 24 bases between them. The CDR3 covers 18 residues. Germline values: CDR1 SGHRS, CDR2 YFSETQ. General study findings and limits: From stable hyperthyroidism, ophthalmopathy was set apart by a 13 V-J model.

Concerning this clonotype: Its antigen remains unknown.

Amplification targeted TCR beta CDR3 regions from RNA transcripts. Researchers ran a first-round RT-PCR on the TCR CDR3 using the HTBI primer set. TCRdb itself ran the multiplex PCR reads through MiXCR, one entry per CDR3 protein. Of a few hundred thousand distinct CDR3 sequences detected, just over 45% appear once; the ten largest clones hold approximately 8.4%. Patients aged 18 to 65 had newly diagnosed hyperthyroidism that had lasted under 2 months. Uncontrolled infection, other autoimmune disease, pregnancy or lactation barred patients from enrollment. Clinical symptoms, serum thyroxine, TRAb, thyroid ultrasound and orbital computed tomography informed diagnoses.

The sample consisted of peripheral blood or thyroid tissue (not recorded which). This clonotype was obtained from a woman between 18 and 29 years old with Graves' hyperthyroidism. This chain joins TRBV5-1 and TRBJ2-5; TRBD2 might be the D (5 bases). The CDR3 loop is CASSLASSGPVGRETQYF. The CDR3 DNA follows: TGCGCCAGCAGCTTAGCTAGCAGCGGTCCGGTTGGACGAGAGACCCAGTACTTC.